A selection of T cell receptor beta chains follows, all from one sample in a study of blood T cell repertoires in COVID-19. Only in-frame clones appear in the TCRdb table, and some are missing; sequencing was by immunoSEQ multiplex PCR. Altogether 200,000 to 250,000 clones are present, over 70% being singletons, with the ten largest covering 5.5% to 7%. Sample: peripheral blood. Every receptor here comes from a woman aged 70-85 years with acute or convalescent COVID-19. Each CDR3 is given with its conserved first and last residue. D genes are given only for firm matches. Expanded clones are given a class, and other clones once, few, many or no size at all.

V	J	size	D	length	DNA	CDR3
TRBV24-1	TRBJ2-1	once	TRBD2	14	TGTGCCACCAGTGAAGGGACTAGTAATAATGAGCAGTTCTTC	CATSEGTSNNEQFF
TRBV9	TRBJ1-6	NA	TRBD1	16	TGTGCCAGCAGCGGCGGGGACAGCTCCTATAATTCACCCCTCCACTTT	CASSGGDSSYNSPLHF
TRBV6-5	TRBJ2-3	NA	TRBD2	12	TGTGCCAGCAGCCAAACGGGGGGTGCGCAGTATTTT	CASSQTGGAQYF
TRBV11-3	TRBJ2-1	NA	TRBD2	15	TGTGCCAGCAGCCCAAGGACTAGCGTGCACAATGAGCAGTTCTTC	CASSPRTSVHNEQFF
TRBV3-1/TRBV3-2	TRBJ1-2	NA	NA	17	TGTGCCAGCAGCCAAGATCGGGCAGGGATCGGAGTCTATGGCTACACCTTC	CASSQDRAGIGVYGYTF
TRBV5-5	TRBJ2-2	NA	TRBD2	17	TGTGCCAGCCGCAACAAGGCGGGAGAGATTAACACCGGGGAGCTGTTTTTT	CASRNKAGEINTGELFF
TRBV12-3/TRBV12-4	TRBJ2-3	NA	NA	13	TGTGCCAGCATGGTGGGAGTAAAAGATACGCAGTATTTT	CASMVGVKDTQYF
TRBV5-4	TRBJ1-2	NA	TRBD1	15	TGTGCCAGCAGTACCGAACAGGGGGCTCCCGAATTCTACACCTTC	CASSTEQGAPEFYTF
TRBV5-1	TRBJ1-2	NA	TRBD1	14	TGCGCCAGCAGCTTGGCTGGACAGGCGGAAGGCTACACCTTC	CASSLAGQAEGYTF
TRBV24-1	TRBJ2-1	NA	NA	15	TGTGCCACCAGTGGTTCGGGAGCCTCCTACAATGAGCAGTTCTTC	CATSGSGASYNEQFF
TRBV6-4	TRBJ2-2	NA	NA	15	TGTGCCAGCAGCGACACGGACAAGAACACCGGGGAGCTGTTTTTT	CASSDTDKNTGELFF
TRBV7-9	TRBJ1-5	NA	NA	14	TGTGCCAGCAGCTTTTCACAGGGAAATCAGCCCCAGCATTTT	CASSFSQGNQPQHF
TRBV4-1	TRBJ2-2	NA	NA	16	TGCGCCAGCAGCCACCCCGGGTCGTACTTGGCCGGGGAGCTGTTTTTT	CASSHPGSYLAGELFF
TRBV7-2	TRBJ2-7	NA	TRBD2	16	TGTGCCAGCAGCTTAGTGGGGACTAGCAGCGGTTACGAGCAGTACTTC	CASSLVGTSSGYEQYF
TRBV18	TRBJ2-5	NA	NA	16	TGTGCCAGCTCACCACAGGTCCCCGACCCAGGAGAGACCCAGTACTTC	CASSPQVPDPGETQYF
TRBV10-3	TRBJ2-2	NA	TRBD2	16	TGTGCCGCTTCCGGGACTAGCGGGATGAACACCGGGGAGCTGTTTTTT	CAASGTSGMNTGELFF
TRBV24-1	TRBJ2-3	NA	TRBD2	18	TGTGCCACCAGTGATTTCGGACTAGCGGGAGGGCCGGAAGATACGCAGTATTTT	CATSDFGLAGGPEDTQYF